This is a list of T cell receptor beta chains from one sample in a study of T cell clonotyping in hematopoietic cell transplantation. Measured with immunoSEQ multiplex PCR; TCRdb has only the in-frame clones, and not every one. This table holds around 15,000 clones, over 95% found once. The sequenced sample was peripheral blood mononuclear cells, obtained 30 days after allogeneic stem cell transplant. These TCRs come from a female patient aged 45-65 years who had an allogeneic stem cell transplant from an unrelated donor, so T cells may come from the graft donor. Some clones in this sample may be carry-over from other donors' samples. Each CDR3 is given with its conserved first and last residue.

CDR3 protein: CASSQDRTGDEAFF; V gene: TRBV14; J gene: TRBJ1-1
CDR3 protein: CASSYGQGGSPLHF; V gene: TRBV6-6; J gene: TRBJ1-6
CDR3 protein: CSVEGGTGNIQYF; V gene: TRBV29-1; J gene: TRBJ2-4
CDR3 protein: CASSRLGHYEQYF; V gene: TRBV27; J gene: TRBJ2-7
CDR3 protein: CASSSTLTGELFF; V gene: TRBV2; J gene: TRBJ2-2
CDR3 protein: CASSLMQGPPEAFF; V gene: TRBV5-4; J gene: TRBJ1-1
CDR3 protein: CAWDRGPQETQYF; V gene: TRBV30; J gene: TRBJ2-5
CDR3 protein: CASSLVGQGTQPQHF; V gene: TRBV27; J gene: TRBJ1-5
CDR3 protein: CASSQGRYEQFF; V gene: TRBV4-2; J gene: TRBJ2-1
CDR3 protein: CSVSVNTEAFF; V gene: TRBV29-1; J gene: TRBJ1-1
CDR3 protein: CASSPIYLGDGYTF; V gene: TRBV4-1; J gene: TRBJ1-2
CDR3 protein: CASSSSQGQISPLHF; V gene: TRBV11-2; J gene: TRBJ1-6
CDR3 protein: CASSDRDRVSYEQYF; V gene: TRBV7-9; J gene: TRBJ2-7
CDR3 protein: CASRRTTTYEQYF; V gene: TRBV6-1; J gene: TRBJ2-7
CDR3 protein: CASTLEIGPEAFF; V gene: TRBV2; J gene: TRBJ1-1
CDR3 protein: CSVGGPEWDTEAFF; V gene: TRBV29-1; J gene: TRBJ1-1
CDR3 protein: CASSDEVSGGTDTQYF; V gene: TRBV6-4; J gene: TRBJ2-3
CDR3 protein: CASSEELQGGLWNTGELFF; V gene: TRBV2; J gene: TRBJ2-2
CDR3 protein: CASTLAPDPGEKLFF; V gene: TRBV6-1; J gene: TRBJ1-4
CDR3 protein: CASSQVDVVSYNEQFF; V gene: TRBV4-1; J gene: TRBJ2-1
CDR3 protein: CATSRMLGTLQAFF; V gene: TRBV15; J gene: TRBJ1-1
CDR3 protein: CASSDPGRGAEAFF; V gene: TRBV2; J gene: TRBJ1-1
CDR3 protein: CASSLGAVGTEAFF; V gene: TRBV11-3; J gene: TRBJ1-1
CDR3 protein: CSVEGRGGATEAFF; V gene: TRBV29-1; J gene: TRBJ1-1
CDR3 protein: CASSLRENVYEQYF; V gene: TRBV5-1; J gene: TRBJ2-7
CDR3 protein: CASARQGQETQYF; V gene: TRBV25-1; J gene: TRBJ2-5
CDR3 protein: CASSAGGGRDEQYF; V gene: TRBV2; J gene: TRBJ2-7
CDR3 protein: CASSYWGGELFF; V gene: TRBV6-5; J gene: TRBJ2-2
CDR3 protein: CASSRTWEGWNEQFF; V gene: TRBV6-5; J gene: TRBJ2-1
CDR3 protein: CASSYTERGSTDTQYF; V gene: TRBV7-6; J gene: TRBJ2-3
CDR3 protein: CASGRTYEQYF; V gene: TRBV6-5; J gene: TRBJ2-7
CDR3 protein: CASSQAGRGDQPQHF; V gene: TRBV14; J gene: TRBJ1-5
CDR3 protein: CAWSRTGELDEKLFF; V gene: TRBV30; J gene: TRBJ1-4
CDR3 protein: CASSIQAPSYEQYF; V gene: TRBV11-2; J gene: TRBJ2-7
CDR3 protein: CASSPRSGGSPLHF; V gene: TRBV7-2; J gene: TRBJ1-6
CDR3 protein: CASSEASGGAYNEQFF; V gene: TRBV6-1; J gene: TRBJ2-1
CDR3 protein: CASCSLGTGENYGYTF; V gene: TRBV27; J gene: TRBJ1-2
CDR3 protein: CASSLSRLAGGRFTGELFF; V gene: TRBV4-1; J gene: TRBJ2-2
CDR3 protein: CASSLDHLRTGVEGYTF; V gene: TRBV27; J gene: TRBJ1-2
CDR3 protein: CAIRGEGHQPQHF; V gene: TRBV10-3; J gene: TRBJ1-5
CDR3 protein: CASSLSYEQYF; V gene: TRBV7-9; J gene: TRBJ2-7
CDR3 protein: CASSPTDGYSGNTIYF; V gene: TRBV9; J gene: TRBJ1-3
CDR3 protein: CASSRALAYEQYF; V gene: TRBV2; J gene: TRBJ2-7
CDR3 protein: CASSVGGTNLNYGYTF; V gene: TRBV6-6; J gene: TRBJ1-2
CDR3 protein: CASSFASYQPQHF; V gene: TRBV6-5; J gene: TRBJ1-5
CDR3 protein: CASSEEGGPYGYTF; V gene: TRBV7-9; J gene: TRBJ1-2